This T cell receptor beta chain appears in the sequencing data of a study of cytomegalovirus exposure and HLA in healthy donors. General study points: A later analysis linked a missense DCLRE1C variant to TCR beta V- and J-gene trimming.

Regarding this clone: Its antigen is currently unknown.

The CDR3 length is 14 residues. The V gene's germline CDR1 is SGHTA and CDR2 FQGNSA. V lost 2 bases and J lost 0, with 7 bases in between. PCR amplification relied on 60 Vbeta primers (plus 13 Jbeta primers). Assay: immunoSEQ multiplex PCR; the TCRdb copy retains only in-frame clones and omits some. The repertoire holds a few hundred thousand clones, with over 90% as singletons. The origin of this receptor is a girl aged 2-15 years in good health and CMV-seronegative. Sequencing was done on a sample of PBMCs. The chain is built from TRBV7-2 and TRBJ1-1; maybe TRBD1 (6 bases). This chain's CDR3 is CASSLTGMNTEAFF. The DNA for the CDR3 is TGTGCCAGCAGCTTAACAGGGATGAACACTGAAGCTTTCTTT.